This TCR beta chain was documented in a study of T cell repertoires in cytomegalovirus infection. Turning to the study itself: Selected CMV epitopes included recently identified HLA-C-restricted ones as well as well-studied HLA-B-restricted ones. Public signatures in TCR beta pointed to CMV infection and matching HLA type. Findings and limits, study-wide: Cumulative frequency (of public TCR beta family members) identified carriers of CMV plus the relevant HLA. There were HLA-C-restricted CMV-specific TCR beta clonotypes dominating the ex vivo response.

Remarks on this clonotype: Its specificity is not known.

TCRdb processed the reads anew with MiXCR; each CDR3 protein has one entry. The table lists nearly 700,000 distinct CDR3 sequences, roughly a third of them singletons, with about 20% in the top ten. This clonotype originated in a human donor in good health (CMV status not recorded). Some clones in this sample may be carry-over from other donors' samples. The material was cultured PBMCs, obtained from culture after CMV antigen stimulation.

This CDR3 is CARGGGPVKFF. The CDR3 coding sequence is TGTGCTAGGGGGGGGGGGCCGGTAAAGTTCTTC. The rearrangement joins TRBV12-5 to TRBJ2-1; D might be TRBD2 (7 bases). CDR3 length: 11 amino acids. V gave up 9 bases and J gave up 14 bases, with 17 bases separating them. Germline loops: CDR1 LGHNT, CDR2 FRNRAP.